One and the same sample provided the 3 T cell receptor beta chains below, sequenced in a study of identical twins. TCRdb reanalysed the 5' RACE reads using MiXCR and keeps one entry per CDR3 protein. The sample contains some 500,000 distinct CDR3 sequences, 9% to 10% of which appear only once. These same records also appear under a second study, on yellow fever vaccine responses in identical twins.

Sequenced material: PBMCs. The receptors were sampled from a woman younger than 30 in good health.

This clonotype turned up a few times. CDR3 in amino acids: CASSLGTSGHTGELFF. The CDR3 region has the DNA TGTGCCAGCAGCTTAGGGACTAGCGGGCACACCGGGGAGCTGTTTTTT. The J gene is TRBJ2-2, the V gene TRBV11-1, with 11 bases that match TRBD2. The J segment lost 3 bases and the V segment lost 1 base, leaving 1 base of the junction unmatched. The CDR3 contains 16 residues. The germline V gene encodes CDR1 SGHAT and CDR2 FQDESV (reference sequence).

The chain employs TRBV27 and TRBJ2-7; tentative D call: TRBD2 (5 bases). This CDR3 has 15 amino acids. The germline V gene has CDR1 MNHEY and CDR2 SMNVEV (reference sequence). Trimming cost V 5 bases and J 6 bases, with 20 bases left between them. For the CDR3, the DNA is TGTGCCAGCAGTCTGGTCTATTACCTACGGGGCGAGCAGTACTTC. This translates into CASSLVYYLRGEQYF.

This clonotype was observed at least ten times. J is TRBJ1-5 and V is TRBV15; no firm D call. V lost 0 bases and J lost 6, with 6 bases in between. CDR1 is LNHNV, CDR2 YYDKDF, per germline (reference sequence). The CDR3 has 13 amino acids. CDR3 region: CATSREGTQPQHF. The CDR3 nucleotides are TGTGCCACCAGCAGAGAGGGAACTCAGCCCCAGCATTTT.